Below are 27 T cell receptor beta chains sequenced from a single sample in a study of T cells in tumors after PD-1 blockade. Only in-frame clones appear in the TCRdb table, and some are missing; sequencing was by immunoSEQ multiplex PCR. Among roughly 60,000 clones listed, around three quarters were seen once. The input for sequencing was PBMCs, taken before anti-PD-1 treatment. These receptors originate from a human donor with basal cell carcinoma.

The gene calls are TRBV5-1 and TRBJ2-3, with 11 bases lining up with TRBD2. The CDR3 sequence is 17 residues long. Unmatched junction bases numbered 11, after V lost 1 base and J lost 7 bases. CDR1 and CDR2 from the germline V gene are SGHRS and YFSETQ. As DNA, the CDR3 is TGCGCCAGCAGCTTGAAGTTGGGGACTAGCGGTTCGTATACGCAGTATTTT. Translated, it gives CASSLKLGTSGSYTQYF.

The rearrangement uses TRBV18 and TRBJ1-6, with no clear D. V dropped 2 bases and J dropped 7 bases, with 9 bases sitting between them. Looked up from germline, CDR1 is KGHSH and CDR2 is LQKENI. The CDR3 spans 14 residues. The CDR3 protein is CASSPTAENSPLHF. The CDR3 coding sequence is TGTGCCAGCTCACCAACAGCGGAGAATTCACCCCTCCACTTT.

This clone was detected once. The chain employs TRBV2 and TRBJ2-2, with 7 bases fitting TRBD1. This CDR3 has 18 residues. The V segment lost 8 bases and the J segment 1 base; nucleotides outside the gene matches: 16. Germline V gene lookup returns CDR1 SNHLY and CDR2 FYNNEI. In DNA, the CDR3 is TGTGCCAGCGCTTTTCTAGGGGGCAGGGTTGGGAACACCGGGGAGCTGTTTTTT. It encodes CASAFLGGRVGNTGELFF.

In this sample, this clone turned up once. V and J are TRBV5-1 and TRBJ1-1; D is unresolved. Germline assignment: CDR1 SGHRS and CDR2 YFSETQ. The CDR3 length is 13 residues. V shed 7 bases and J shed 0 bases, with 10 bases lying between them. The CDR3 DNA is TGCGCCAGCGGGGAACATTTGAACACTGAAGCTTTCTTT. The encoded protein is CASGEHLNTEAFF.

This chain connects TRBV9 to TRBJ2-1, with 11 bases that match TRBD2. The trim removed 4 bases at V and 4 bases at J, leaving 10 bases unmatched. The CDR3 is 17 residues long. Germline V gene data show CDR1 as SGDLS and CDR2 as YYNGEE. The CDR3 is CASSPWGTSGLYNEQFF. DNA for the CDR3: TGTGCCAGCAGCCCCTGGGGGACTAGCGGTTTATACAATGAGCAGTTCTTC. Variable domain in full (rest from reference TRBV9 and TRBJ2-1): DSGVTQTPKHLITATGQRVTLRCSPRSGDLSVYWYQQSLDQGLQFLIQYYNGEERAKGNILERFSAQQFPDLHSELNLSSLELGDSALYFCASSPWGTSGLYNEQFFGPGTRLTVL.

Remarks on this clone: The identical CDR3 is also encoded by other nucleotide sequences in the sample. V usage is TRBV24-1 and J usage is TRBJ2-3, with D perhaps matching TRBD2 (6 bases). V was shortened by 4 bases and J by 4 bases, with 11 bases between the two germline ends. Germline CDR1 reads KGHDR; CDR2 reads SFDVKD. CDR3 size: 14 residues. CDR3: CATSDPRGADTQYF. DNA for the CDR3: TGTGCCACCAGTGACCCGCGGGGCGCAGATACGCAGTATTTT.

CDR3 region: CASSAQSHSNQPQHF. The CDR3, as DNA: TGTGCCAGCAGTGCCCAGTCCCATAGCAATCAGCCCCAGCATTTT. The chain joins TRBV2 to TRBJ1-5; D unclear. Trimming took 4 bases from V and 0 from J, leaving 10 bases between them. CDR3 size: 15 residues. In germline, CDR1 is SNHLY, CDR2 FYNNEI. The full variable domain, with the rest looked up from reference TRBV2 and TRBJ1-5, is EPEVTQTPSHQVTQMGQEVILRCVPISNHLYFYWYRQILGQKVEFLVSFYNNEISEKSEIFDDQFSVERPDGSNFTLKIRSTKLEDSAMYFCASSAQSHSNQPQHFGDGTRLSIL.

This rearrangement joins TRBV6-6 to TRBJ2-1; the match to TRBD1 covers 9 bases. This CDR3 has 16 residues. Per germline, CDR1 MNHNY and CDR2 SVGAGI (reference sequence). The V gene end was trimmed by 7 bases and the J gene end by 6 bases; junction bases not matched to a gene: 13. This CDR3 reads CASIKSGDRAGNEQFF. As DNA, the CDR3 is TGTGCCAGCATTAAATCGGGGGACAGGGCGGGCAATGAGCAGTTCTTC.

The rearrangement links TRBV19 to TRBJ1-3, with no clear D. The V gene's germline CDR1 is LNHDA and CDR2 SQIVND (reference sequence). V was clipped by 1 base and J by 4 bases, with 8 bases between them. The CDR3 sequence is 14 residues long. The CDR3 loop reads CASSIGPGGNTIYF. The CDR3 DNA sequence: TGTGCCAGTAGTATAGGTCCAGGAGGAAACACCATATATTTT.

The J gene is TRBJ1-2, the V gene TRBV30; D is uncertain. V lost 2 bases and J lost 12, with 16 bases in between. This CDR3 is built from 12 residues. Germline CDR1 GTSNPN, CDR2 SVGIG (reference sequence). The CDR3 sequence is CAWSFQAGTNTF. The CDR3 bases are TGTGCCTGGAGTTTCCAGGCAGGAACAAACACCTTC.

This rearrangement joins TRBV14 to TRBJ2-7; weak D call: TRBD1 (5 bases). Germline CDR1 and CDR2: SGHDN and FVKESK. V dropped 5 bases and J dropped 3 bases, with 14 bases sitting between them. This CDR3 contains 14 residues. The CDR3 loop is CASSSVGVGYEQYF. The CDR3 DNA reads TGTGCCAGCAGCTCCGTAGGGGTCGGCTACGAGCAGTACTTC.

This sequence joins TRBV6-6 and TRBJ1-4, with a possible D match to TRBD1 (6 bases). This CDR3 region has 15 residues. Per the germline V gene, CDR1 is MNHNY and CDR2 is SVGAGI (reference sequence). Trimming took 7 bases from V and 3 from J, leaving 15 bases between them. CDR3 in DNA: TGTGCCAGCATGGAGACCAGGGGCCCTAATGAAAAACTGTTTTTT. Protein product: CASMETRGPNEKLFF.

The chain carries TRBV2 and TRBJ1-1, with TRBD1 matching 9 bases. This CDR3 contains 13 residues. Trimming took 10 bases from V and 8 from J; bases not matched to a gene: 11. Germline V CDR1 and CDR2: SNHLY, FYNNEI. Written as DNA, the CDR3 is TGTGCCAAGTCGACAGGGGGACTAGGGGAAGCTTTCTTT. This gives the protein CAKSTGGLGEAFF.

This clone has only a few counts. The chain recombines TRBV28 with TRBJ2-7, with 9 bases that match TRBD1. Germline V gives CDR1 MDHEN, CDR2 SYDVKM. With 1 base clipped from V and 5 bases from J, the junction kept 15 bases outside the gene matches. The CDR3 is 18 amino acids. CDR3 bases: TGTGCCAGCAGTTTATTTAATTGGGACAGGGAAAAGACCCACGAGCAGTACTTC. Protein: CASSLFNWDREKTHEQYF.

This clone has just one count. The chain recombines TRBV5-4 with TRBJ2-5; D is possibly TRBD1 (6 bases). This CDR3 spans 13 amino acids. Germline CDR1 SGHNT, CDR2 YYREEE (reference sequence). V was cut by 0 bases and J by 4 bases, with 7 bases left in between. The CDR3 DNA sequence: TGTGCCAGCAGCTTGGGGGGGCGAGAGACCCAGTACTTC. Translated: CASSLGGRETQYF.

The rearrangement joins TRBV9 to TRBJ2-1, with 9 bases identical to TRBD2. The trim removed 2 bases at V and 4 bases at J, leaving 10 bases unmatched. The CDR3 is 17 residues long. Germline CDR1 reads SGDLS; CDR2 reads YYNGEE. In DNA, the CDR3 is TGTGCCAGCAGCGTTACCGGGACTAGCCCATCATACAATGAGCAGTTCTTC. Protein sequence: CASSVTGTSPSYNEQFF.

The V call is TRBV7-9, the J call TRBJ2-2; 7 bases are a match to TRBD2. This CDR3 comprises 15 residues. Germline values: CDR1 SEHNR, CDR2 FQNEAQ (reference sequence). With V trimmed by 6 bases and J by 7 bases, 11 bases remained unmatched. Here the CDR3 DNA reads TGTGCCAGCAGTCCAAGCGGGGTCGTAAGCGGGGAGCTGTTTTTT. It is translated as CASSPSGVVSGELFF.

The chain has TRBV30 and TRBJ1-3; D is unclear. The CDR3 totals 13 residues. Germline V gene lookup returns CDR1 GTSNPN and CDR2 SVGIG (reference sequence). The V gene lost 3 bases and the J gene lost 4 bases, with 10 bases spanning the gap. The CDR3 is CAWSPGVGNTIYF. CDR3 coding DNA: TGTGCCTGGAGCCCCGGGGTGGGAAACACCATATATTTT.

The chain is built from TRBV6-2 or TRBV6-3 and TRBJ2-3; D unresolved. Germline V CDR1 and CDR2: MNHEY, SVGEGT. The V gene lost 4 bases and the J gene lost 1 base, with 9 bases spanning the gap. The CDR3 is made up of 14 amino acids. In DNA, the CDR3 is TGTGCCAGCAGTTCGATTTCGGGCACAGATACGCAGTATTTT. It encodes CASSSISGTDTQYF.

The chain couples TRBV6-6 to TRBJ1-1; TRBD1 matches at 9 bases. CDR1 MNHNY and CDR2 SVGAGI come from the germline V gene (reference sequence). The CDR3 covers 16 residues. V shed 6 bases and J 6 bases; nucleotides not matched to a gene: 14. The CDR3 DNA follows: TGTGCCAGCAGCCCGGGGACAGGGTCGGGAACCCCTGAAGCTTTCTTT. Its protein is CASSPGTGSGTPEAFF.

A remark on this clone: This specimen includes other DNA sequences encoding the same CDR3. V gene TRBV5-1 combines with J gene TRBJ2-5; 9 bases map to TRBD2. Germline loops: CDR1 SGHRS, CDR2 YFSETQ. This CDR3 contains 14 residues. After removal of 4 bases from V and 5 bases from J, the junction contained 6 bases not matched to a gene. The CDR3 DNA sequence: TGCGCCAGCAGCCTCGGACTAGCGAGGGAGACCCAGTACTTC. This encodes CASSLGLARETQYF.

The CDR3 reads CASSLAKVATNEKLFF. CDR3 sequence (DNA): TGCGCCAGCAGCTTGGCCAAGGTTGCAACTAATGAAAAACTGTTTTTT. This sequence joins TRBV5-1 and TRBJ1-4; D unclear. Per germline, CDR1 SGHRS and CDR2 YFSETQ. V was trimmed by 0 bases and J by 0 bases, leaving 9 bases between them. The CDR3 contains 16 residues.

As concerns this clone: The junction departs from the called germline gene at one end, perhaps through a read error. This sequence joins TRBV6-2 or TRBV6-3 and TRBJ2-1; D possibly uses TRBD1 or TRBD2 (6 bases each). Germline assignment: CDR1 MNHEY and CDR2 SVGEGT. CDR3 length: 13 amino acids. The CDR3 reads CASSYSTSGGTIF. CDR3 coding DNA: TGTGCCAGCAGTTACTCGACGTCTGGGGGGACAATCTTC.

The chain uses TRBV20-1 and TRBJ1-1; D ambiguous. The V gene's germline CDR1 is DFQATT and CDR2 SNEGSKA (reference sequence). The CDR3 loop spans 11 amino acids. The V and J ends lost 6 bases and 4 bases respectively, with 9 bases between them. This CDR3 reads CSAWGGTEAFF. The CDR3 nucleotides are TGCAGTGCCTGGGGAGGCACTGAAGCTTTCTTT.

The chain recombines TRBV7-6 with TRBJ2-7, with 7 bases aligning to TRBD1. V trimming: 5 bases; J trimming: 5 bases; junction bases outside the gene matches: 6. The CDR3 is made up of 13 amino acids. Germline V CDR1 and CDR2: SGHVS, FNYEAQ. The CDR3 is CASSPSTGNEQYF. In DNA, the CDR3 is TGTGCCAGCAGCCCCTCGACAGGGAACGAGCAGTACTTC.

This clone was seen a few times. The chain employs TRBV2 and TRBJ1-5; D ambiguous. Germline CDR1 SNHLY, CDR2 FYNNEI. This CDR3 has 18 amino acids. Deletions cut 1 base from V and 1 base from J, with 17 bases between. The CDR3 nucleotides read TGTGCCAGCAGTGAAGTGCCTCTTGATTTTGTCAGCAATCAGCCCCAGCATTTT. Its translation: CASSEVPLDFVSNQPQHF.

The chain uses TRBV29-1 and TRBJ2-3; D uncertain. Germline V gives CDR1 SQVTM, CDR2 ANQGSEA. CDR3 length: 11 amino acids. V was trimmed by 6 bases and J by 5 bases, leaving 9 bases between them. CDR3 bases: TGCAGCGTCACAAGGGTAGATACGCAGTATTTT. It yields the protein CSVTRVDTQYF.